The clone carrying this T cell receptor beta chain was recorded many times. The antigen remains undetermined. The data stem from a study of molecular identifiers for immune sequencing clone quantification. The CDR3 consists of 15 residues. The germline V and J ends were trimmed by 2 bases and 2 bases, with 12 bases remaining between them. The germline V gene encodes CDR1 SGHRS and CDR2 YFSETQ. TCRdb redid the calling of the PCR reads with MiXCR, one entry per CDR3 protein. The repertoire consists of about half a million distinct CDR3 sequences, with 20% to 25% occurring once and the leading ten covering around 0.84%. As CD8+CD4-CCR7+CD45RA+ cells, naive CD8 T cells were sorted. Whole-study results and caveats: Clones that exceeded 20 RNA copies held over 97% of effector molecules, yet under 1% in naive cells.

This receptor was taken from a human donor in good health. Some libraries in this study had Jurkat cell RNA spiked in. Specimen: naive CD8+ T cells from blood, with Jurkat cell RNA spiked in. Subset defined: FACS-sorted CD8+CD4-CCR7+CD45RA+ naive T cells. The chain joins TRBV5-1 to TRBJ2-3, with D tentatively TRBD1 (7 bases). This CDR3 reads CASSFAGQSTDTQYF. Written as DNA, the CDR3 is TGCGCCAGCAGCTTTGCGGGACAGTCCACAGATACGCAGTATTTT.